The 16 T cell receptor beta chains below all came from one sample that was sequenced in a study of T cells in Graves' hyperthyroidism and ophthalmopathy. Amplified regions were TCR beta CDR3 sequences from RNA transcripts. The HTBI primer set drove a first-round RT-PCR of the TCR CDR3. TCRdb redid the calling of the multiplex PCR reads with MiXCR, one entry per CDR3 protein. The sample has 350,000 to 400,000 distinct CDR3 sequences, approximately 15% seen once; the top ten hold more than 9.5%. Sample: blood. The origin of the receptors is a woman in her fifties or sixties with Graves' hyperthyroidism.

This clonotype was observed many times. The chain recombines TRBV5-5 with TRBJ2-1; 9 bases are a match to TRBD1. J was trimmed by 4 bases and V by 4 bases; bases with no gene match: 15. From germline, CDR1 is SGHKS and CDR2 YYEKEE (reference sequence). The CDR3 is 18 amino acids. CDR3 in DNA: TGTGCCAGCAGCCCAAACAGGGGGCCGAAGGGGGCATACAATGAGCAGTTCTTC. Amino acids: CASSPNRGPKGAYNEQFF. The whole variable domain, remainder taken from reference TRBV5-5 and TRBJ2-1, is DAGVTQSPTHLIKTRGQQVTLRCSPISGHKSVSWYQQVLGQGPQFIFQYYEKEERGRGNFPDRFSARQFPNYSSELNVNALLLGDSALYLCASSPNRGPKGAYNEQFFGPGTRLTVL.

This clonotype was recorded many times. The genes are TRBV7-8 and TRBJ2-1, with 12 bases identical to TRBD2. CDR1 and CDR2 from the germline V gene are SGHVS and FQNEAQ. J lost 10 bases, V lost 5 bases, and 12 bases had no gene match. The CDR3 has 16 residues. This CDR3 reads CASSPTILAGGREQFF. CDR3 nucleotides: TGTGCCAGCAGCCCTACTATACTAGCGGGAGGTAGGGAGCAGTTCTTC. Variable domain in full (rest from reference TRBV7-8 and TRBJ2-1): GAGVSQSPRYKVAKRGQDVALRCDPISGHVSLFWYQQALGQGPEFLTYFQNEAQLDKSGLPSDRFFAERPEGSVSTLKIQRTQQEDSAVYLCASSPTILAGGREQFFGPGTRLTVL.

This clonotype appeared a few times. This chain links TRBV10-3 with TRBJ2-1, with 8 bases aligning to TRBD2. V lost 7 bases and J lost 1; bases outside the gene matches: 0. Germline CDR1 ENHRY, CDR2 SYGVKD. This CDR3 is built from 13 residues. This CDR3 is CAITSGSYNEQFF. For the CDR3, the DNA is TGTGCCATCACTAGCGGGTCCTACAATGAGCAGTTCTTC.

The chain couples TRBV6-5 to TRBJ2-7, with TRBD1 matching 7 bases. CDR1 MNHEY and CDR2 SVGAGI come from the germline V gene. The junction had 2 bases not matched to a gene; V was cut back by 0 bases and J by 0 bases. This CDR3 contains 15 residues. Here the CDR3 reads CASSYSGTVSYEQYF. In DNA form, the CDR3 reads TGTGCCAGCAGTTACTCCGGGACAGTCTCCTACGAGCAGTACTTC.

There are many counts of this clonotype. The chain carries TRBV29-1 and TRBJ2-1; TRBD2 might be the D (6 bases). The CDR3 sequence is 13 residues long. V gave up 6 bases and J gave up 0 bases, with 9 bases separating them. CDR1 is SQVTM, CDR2 ANQGSEA, per germline. CDR3 sequence reads: CSVRLDSYNEQFF. DNA of the CDR3: TGCAGCGTCCGACTAGACTCCTACAATGAGCAGTTCTTC.

About this clonotype: The junction and the germline gene differ at one end; a read error may be behind it. The genes are TRBV28 and TRBJ1-5; D is ambiguous. This CDR3 is 12 amino acids long. Germline CDR1 MDHEN, CDR2 SYDVKM. The CDR3 DNA is TGTGCCAGCAGTTTAAACTATCAGCCCCGGCATTTT. Translated: CASSLNYQPRHF.

This clonotype was recorded many times. This chain links TRBV3-1 with TRBJ2-2; TRBD1 matches 7 bases. The CDR3 length is 16 residues. Germline V gene data show CDR1 as LGHDT and CDR2 as YNNKEL (reference sequence). V was pared by 7 bases and J by 0 bases, with 8 bases of the junction left unmatched. CDR3 region: CASNLGTATNTGELFF. In DNA, the CDR3 is TGTGCCAGCAACCTCGGGACAGCCACGAACACCGGGGAGCTGTTTTTT.

There are many counts of this clonotype. The rearrangement joins TRBV28 to TRBJ2-5, with 7 bases that match TRBD2. Germline assignment: CDR1 MDHEN and CDR2 SYDVKM. V shed 4 bases and J 4 bases; nucleotides not matched to a gene: 3. This CDR3 spans 13 amino acids. The CDR3 DNA sequence: TGTGCCAGCAGTTGGGCTAGCGGAGAGACCCAGTACTTC. Protein product: CASSWASGETQYF.

The V call is TRBV18, the J call TRBJ2-1; no reliable D call. The CDR3 length is 13 residues. The V and J ends lost 0 bases and 2 bases respectively, with 2 bases between them. Germline V gene lookup returns CDR1 KGHSH and CDR2 LQKENI. The CDR3 loop is CASSPPAYNEQFF. The CDR3 region has the DNA TGTGCCAGCTCACCACCGGCCTACAATGAGCAGTTCTTC.

This clonotype showed up many times. V gene TRBV5-1 combines with J gene TRBJ2-5, with 7 positions matching TRBD1. In germline, CDR1 is SGHRS, CDR2 YFSETQ. V lost 4 bases and J lost 0; bases outside the gene matches: 9. The CDR3 has 16 amino acids. The CDR3 region is CASSHGTVKYQETQYF. The CDR3 coding sequence is TGCGCCAGCAGCCATGGGACAGTGAAGTACCAAGAGACCCAGTACTTC.

In its sample, this clonotype was seen many times. The genes are TRBV7-8 and TRBJ2-7; TRBD2 might be the D (5 bases). Germline V lookup: CDR1 SGHVS, CDR2 FQNEAQ. Trimming removed 2 bases at V and 3 bases at J, with 14 bases between. The length of the CDR3 is 15 residues. The CDR3 DNA sequence: TGTGCCAGCAGCTTAAGAGCGAGCGGAAACTACGAGCAGTACTTC. Translating it yields CASSLRASGNYEQYF.

V is TRBV27 and J is TRBJ2-3, with D possibly matching TRBD1 (8 bases). CDR3 length: 17 residues. V was shortened by 5 bases and J by 3 bases, with 21 bases between the two germline ends. The germline CDR1 and CDR2 sequences are MNHEY and SMNVEV (reference sequence). The CDR3 spells CASSGGGQVWGTDTQYF. The CDR3 DNA sequence: TGTGCCAGCAGTGGGGGGGGACAGGTTTGGGGGACAGATACGCAGTATTTT.

The gene calls are TRBV11-2 and TRBJ2-1; 10 nucleotides line up with TRBD1. The CDR3 contains 17 residues. After removal of 3 bases from V and 7 bases from J, the junction contained 12 bases not matched to a gene. The germline V gene encodes CDR1 SGHAT and CDR2 FQNNGV. The CDR3 DNA reads as TGTGCCAGCAGCTTGGTCCGCGGGGACAGGGGTAGTAATGAGCAGTTCTTC. Amino acids: CASSLVRGDRGSNEQFF.

This clonotype has more than one count but fewer than ten. This chain joins TRBV20-1 and TRBJ2-7; D is perhaps TRBD2 (7 bases). V gave up 5 bases and J gave up 7 bases, with 18 bases separating them. The CDR3 contains 13 residues. The germline CDR1 and CDR2 sequences are DFQATT and SNEGSKA (reference sequence). This CDR3 reads CSARDGGRGEQYF. CDR3 sequence (DNA): TGCAGTGCTCGGGACGGGGGGCGCGGGGAGCAGTACTTC.

The chain couples TRBV10-2 to TRBJ1-5; D is perhaps TRBD1 (6 bases). In germline, CDR1 is WSHSY, CDR2 SAAADI. The ends were cut back, 4 bases at V and 5 bases at J, with 15 bases in the middle. This CDR3 contains 15 residues. The CDR3 sequence is CASSVSGQLYQPQHF. CDR3 sequence (DNA): TGCGCCAGCAGTGTTTCGGGACAATTGTATCAGCCCCAGCATTTT.

CDR3 in DNA: TGTGCCAGCAGCGTAGACGACAGCGCCGAGCAGTACTTC. Encoded protein: CASSVDDSAEQYF. The gene calls are TRBV9 and TRBJ2-7; maybe TRBD1 (5 bases). V shed 0 bases and J shed 6 bases, with 10 bases lying between them. The CDR3 contains 13 residues. Germline V gene sequence: CDR1 SGDLS, CDR2 YYNGEE.